This TCR beta chain was obtained from a study of blood T cell repertoires in COVID-19. Assay: immunoSEQ multiplex PCR; the TCRdb copy retains only in-frame clones and omits some. The sample includes about 190,000 clones, 80% to 90% of them seen just once. The germline gives CDR1 MNHEY, CDR2 SVGAGI. The J segment lost 4 bases and the V segment lost 0 bases, leaving 5 bases of the junction unmatched. The CDR3 spans 15 residues. The TCR sequence derives from a man younger than 40 with acute or convalescent COVID-19. V gene TRBV6-5 combines with J gene TRBJ1-2, with 7 bases aligning to TRBD1. Sequenced material: peripheral blood. The CDR3 DNA is TGTGCCAGCAGTTACTCGGTCAGGGGGGCCTATGGCTACACCTTC. Amino acid sequence: CASSYSVRGAYGYTF.